This TCR beta chain is from a study of post-analysis software for immune sequencing data. Overall study findings and caveats: Diversity measured as normalized Chao1 was significantly lower in multiple sclerosis patients than in controls. Under F measure analysis, samples from one preparation batch co-clustered strongly. TRBV5-6, TRBV5-1 and TRBV20-1 belonged to a set of about 5 TRBV segments that were more frequent in patients than controls.

cDNA libraries of TCR beta carried unique molecular identifiers. In TCRdb, the PCR reads were re-called with MiXCR into one record per CDR3 protein. The repertoire consists of roughly 650,000 distinct CDR3 sequences, with approximately 60% occurring once and the leading ten covering about 11%. V was clipped by 2 bases and J by 4 bases; unmatched bases: 12. Germline V lookup: CDR1 DFQATT, CDR2 SNEGSKA (reference sequence). CDR3 size: 16 residues. For this clonotype: As yet, its antigen is unknown.

The source of this sequence is a girl aged 2 to 10 with multiple sclerosis. The chain carries TRBV20-1 and TRBJ2-3; 7 bases are a match to TRBD1. The sample taken for sequencing was blood. The CDR3 region is CSARKPTGQVADTQYF. As DNA, the CDR3 is TGCAGTGCTAGAAAACCGACAGGGCAGGTAGCAGATACGCAGTATTTT.